This record covers a single T cell receptor (beta chain). Its antigen is undetermined. The protocol was immunoSEQ multiplex PCR, while the TCRdb copy is restricted to in-frame clones and leaves out a portion. The sample consists of 150,000 to 200,000 clones, just over 85% of them appearing once. The sample originates from a study of T cell responses to AZD1222 COVID-19 vaccine. Whole-study results and caveats: Spike-specific TCR breadth rose after two AZD1222 doses, and depth rose as well. Most donors were white British and more were female, and clonal diversity was possibly underestimated.

V shed 5 bases and J 3 bases; nucleotides not matched to a gene: 4. The CDR3 consists of 14 residues. Germline V gene data show CDR1 as WNHNN and CDR2 as SYGVQD (reference sequence). The chain uses TRBV10-1 and TRBJ2-1, with 7 bases matching TRBD1. The specimen was peripheral blood, collected on day 0 of AZD1222 vaccination. The clonotype comes from an adult in good health. The CDR3 loop reads CASSTGTDYNEQFF. CDR3 bases: TGCGCCAGCAGTACCGGGACAGACTACAATGAGCAGTTCTTC.